This T cell receptor beta chain emerged from a study of patients and donors after allogeneic stem cell transplantation. This clonotype was seen repeatedly, ten times or more. One entry per CDR3 protein results from TCRdb running MiXCR on the RT-PCR reads. This sample has about a million distinct CDR3 sequences, with roughly 18% found just once. Germline values: CDR1 SGDLS, CDR2 YYNGEE. With 5 bases removed from V and 8 bases from J, the gap between germline ends came to 13 bases. The CDR3 sequence is 12 residues long. The sequenced sample consisted of blood, either unsorted or a sorted T cell fraction (not recorded which). The chain employs TRBV9 and TRBJ1-2; D is ambiguous. This TCR derives from a human donor who was either an allogeneic HSCT recipient or a stem cell or donor lymphocyte infusion donor (not recorded which). It is not recorded whose cells these are; they may come from a transplant donor. The CDR3 here is CASSARTGGYTF. As DNA, the CDR3 is TGTGCCAGCAGTGCCAGGACGGGGGGCTACACCTTC.